The clone carrying this TCR beta chain was detected many times. What it binds is unknown. After removal of 1 base from V and 5 bases from J, the junction contained 0 bases not matched to a gene. CDR3 length equals 12 residues. CDR1 and CDR2 (germline): DFQATT, SNEGSKA (reference sequence). According to the study, genomic DNA was the template for TCR beta VDJ and CDR3 profiling. TCRdb fed the reads into MiXCR, producing one record per CDR3 protein. The data show some 220,000 distinct CDR3 sequences, 34% seen once. The data belong to a study of CD8+CD57+ T cells in acquired aplastic anemia. Whole-study findings and limits: Patients and controls shared approximately 28 CD8+ CDR3 sequences.

This sequence joins TRBV20-1 and TRBJ2-3, with 7 positions matching TRBD2. What was sequenced was sorted CD4+, CD8+, or CD8+CD57+ T cells (not recorded which) from PBMCs. The sequence was obtained from a human donor in good health, serving as a control. CDR3 amino acids: CSARGEGDTQYF. The DNA for the CDR3 is TGCAGTGCTAGAGGGGAGGGAGATACGCAGTATTTT.